This is a list of T cell receptor beta chains from one sample in a study of T cells after yellow fever vaccination. TCRdb re-derived calls from the 5' RACE reads in MiXCR, one entry per CDR3 protein. Altogether 100,000 to 150,000 distinct CDR3 sequences are present, approximately 16% being singletons, with the ten largest covering roughly 44%. Sequenced here: CD8+ T cells sorted from PBMCs, sampled 5 days after the yellow fever booster vaccination. The receptor source for this set is a man aged 18 to 29 who received the YFV17D yellow fever vaccine. Each CDR3 is given with its conserved first and last residue. A D gene is named only where the DNA matches it firmly. Rows give clone size only sometimes, using once, few, many, or a class for an expanded clone.

CDR3aa | CDR3nt | v_gene | d_gene | abundance | j_gene
CASSSPTGEVTEAFF | TGTGCCAGCAGCTCCCCGACAGGGGAGGTCACTGAAGCTTTCTTT | TRBV13 | TRBD1 | . | TRBJ1-1
CASSLGPSDYNSPLHF | TGTGCCAGCAGCTTGGGACCAAGCGACTATAATTCACCCCTCCACTTT | TRBV5-6 | . | . | TRBJ1-6
CSVDWGDHEQYF | TGCAGCGTTGATTGGGGGGACCACGAGCAGTACTTC | TRBV29-1 | . | few | TRBJ2-7
CASSSLAGGLYTQYF | TGTGCCAGCAGTTCCCTTGCGGGGGGGCTATATACGCAGTATTTT | TRBV12-3/TRBV12-4 | TRBD2 | few | TRBJ2-3
CASSQDRLPPGGYTF | TGCGCCAGCAGCCAAGATAGGCTCCCCCCGGGTGGCTACACCTTC | TRBV4-3 | . | few | TRBJ1-2
CASSLDPGGKTEAFF | TGTGCCAGCAGCTTAGATCCAGGGGGAAAAACTGAAGCTTTCTTT | TRBV11-2 | TRBD1 | . | TRBJ1-1
CASSYSVGGGYGYTF | TGTGCCAGCAGTTACTCGGTGGGCGGAGGCTATGGCTACACCTTC | TRBV6-6 | . | few | TRBJ1-2
CASRHSGGPYNEQFF | TGTGCCAGCAGACATAGCGGGGGACCCTACAATGAGCAGTTCTTC | TRBV27 | TRBD2 | . | TRBJ2-1
CASSPLAYGDYTF | TGTGCCAGCAGTCCGTTGGCGTATGGGGACTACACCTTC | TRBV6-5 | . | . | TRBJ1-2
CASSFGNTFSGNTIYF | TGTGCCAGCAGTTTCGGCAACACTTTCTCTGGAAACACCATATATTTT | TRBV12-3/TRBV12-4 | . | . | TRBJ1-3
CASSLRVYRLWYQETQYF | TGTGCCAGCAGCTTAAGGGTTTACCGTCTCTGGTACCAAGAGACCCAGTACTTC | TRBV7-8 | . | few | TRBJ2-5
CATSRDRGHTGELFF | TGTGCCACCAGCAGAGACAGGGGGCACACCGGGGAGCTGTTTTTT | TRBV15 | TRBD1 | few | TRBJ2-2
CASSSPGTDSLGEQYF | TGTGCCAGCAGCTCCCCCGGGACGGACTCTTTGGGCGAGCAGTACTTC | TRBV7-2 | . | few | TRBJ2-7
CASSYTSGGAETQYF | TGTGCCAGCAGTTACACTAGCGGGGGGGCCGAGACCCAGTACTTC | TRBV6-2/TRBV6-3 | TRBD2 | few | TRBJ2-5
CASSPRNRGDSYNEQFF | TGTGCCAGCTCACCACGGAATCGGGGGGACTCCTACAATGAGCAGTTCTTC | TRBV18 | TRBD2 | few | TRBJ2-1
CATSGWAPWGYTF | TGTGCCACCAGCGGATGGGCCCCTTGGGGCTACACCTTC | TRBV24-1 | . | many | TRBJ1-2
CASGSYREVHTEAFF | TGTGCCAGCGGAAGCTACAGGGAAGTGCACACTGAAGCTTTCTTT | TRBV6-1 | . | few | TRBJ1-1
CASSLTSTYEQYF | TGCGCCAGCAGCTTGACTAGTACCTACGAGCAGTACTTC | TRBV5-1 | . | many | TRBJ2-7
CSVEGREGETQYF | TGCAGCGTTGAAGGGCGCGAGGGAGAGACCCAGTACTTC | TRBV29-1 | . | many | TRBJ2-5
CASSLSGGSYGYTF | TGCGCCAGCAGCCTCTCGGGGGGATCCTATGGCTACACCTTC | TRBV4-3 | . | . | TRBJ1-2
CASSRDRGGTEAFF | TGTGCCAGCAGCAGGGACAGGGGAGGGACTGAAGCTTTCTTT | TRBV12-3/TRBV12-4 | TRBD1 | . | TRBJ1-1
CASSQVYTGNTEAFF | TGCGCCAGCAGCCAAGTTTACACAGGGAACACTGAAGCTTTCTTT | TRBV4-1 | . | few | TRBJ1-1
CASSLVQGWFTGANVLTF | TGTGCCAGCAGCTTGGTACAGGGGTGGTTTACTGGGGCCAACGTCCTGACTTTC | TRBV5-5 | TRBD1 | . | TRBJ2-6
CASSPGQGQTQYF | TGTGCCAGCAGCCCGGGACAGGGACAGACCCAGTACTTC | TRBV7-6 | TRBD1 | few | TRBJ2-5
CASSQIAGGPYNEQFF | TGCGCCAGCAGCCAAATCGCGGGGGGCCCTTATAATGAGCAGTTCTTC | TRBV4-1 | TRBD2 | few | TRBJ2-1
CASSQERTGNEQFF | TGCGCCAGCAGCCAAGAGCGGACGGGCAATGAGCAGTTCTTC | TRBV4-3 | . | many | TRBJ2-1
CASRALLAMNTEAFF | TGTGCCAGCAGAGCCCTTTTGGCAATGAACACTGAAGCTTTCTTT | TRBV7-9 | . | few | TRBJ1-1
CASSQIQGTGSPLHF | TGCGCCAGCAGCCAGATACAGGGGACAGGTTCACCCCTCCACTTT | TRBV4-1 | TRBD1 | few | TRBJ1-6
CASSASGLHGETQYF | TGTGCCAGCAGCGCCAGTGGTTTGCATGGGGAGACCCAGTACTTC | TRBV11-2 | . | few | TRBJ2-5
CASSGEDTGELFF | TGTGCCAGCAGTGGAGAGGACACCGGGGAGCTGTTTTTT | TRBV6-4 | . | few | TRBJ2-2
CASSLRLGSHEQFF | TGTGCCAGCAGCTTACGTTTGGGGAGTCATGAGCAGTTCTTC | TRBV7-9 | . | many | TRBJ2-1
CASSSSGGLHTQYF | TGTGCCAGCAGCTCTAGCGGGGGCCTACACACCCAGTACTTC | TRBV7-8 | TRBD2 | few | TRBJ2-5
CASSYYLGGSTEAFF | TGTGCCAGCAGTTACTACCTGGGTGGGAGCACTGAAGCTTTCTTT | TRBV6-5 | . | few | TRBJ1-1
CASSPPERGGRTQYF | TGTGCCAGCAGCCCCCCGGAGCGGGGGGGCCGCACGCAGTATTTT | TRBV3-1 | TRBD2 | . | TRBJ2-3
CASSRRPSGGELFF | TGTGCCAGCAGTCGGAGACCGTCCGGCGGGGAGCTGTTTTTT | TRBV6-5 | . | few | TRBJ2-2
CASSQTGVGGEQYF | TGTGCCAGCAGTCAGACAGGGGTCGGGGGCGAGCAGTACTTC | TRBV12-3/TRBV12-4 | TRBD1 | . | TRBJ2-7
CASSSSGGAFSYEQYF | TGTGCCAGCAGTTCATCCGGGGGAGCCTTCTCCTACGAGCAGTACTTC | TRBV7-9 | . | many | TRBJ2-7
CASNYYNEQFF | TGTGCCAGCAACTATTACAATGAGCAGTTCTTC | TRBV11-2 | . | few | TRBJ2-1
CASSQELTGGWGGELFF | TGCGCCAGCAGCCAAGAGCTGACAGGGGGCTGGGGCGGGGAGCTGTTTTTT | TRBV4-3 | TRBD1 | many | TRBJ2-2
CAISEPWTGQSDTQYF | TGTGCCATCAGTGAACCGTGGACAGGGCAGTCAGATACGCAGTATTTT | TRBV10-3 | TRBD1 | few | TRBJ2-3
CASSATGGGGSPLHF | TGTGCCAGCAGTGCCACAGGGGGCGGAGGTTCACCCCTCCACTTT | TRBV27 | TRBD1 | . | TRBJ1-6
CASSQARGGGELFF | TGCGCCAGCAGCCAAGCCAGGGGTGGCGGGGAGCTGTTTTTT | TRBV4-1 | . | few | TRBJ2-2
CASSPKASTAQPQHF | TGCGCCAGCAGCCCTAAGGCCAGCACAGCTCAGCCCCAGCATTTT | TRBV4-1 | . | . | TRBJ1-5
CATSRGDHTGELFF | TGTGCCACCAGCAGAGGGGACCACACCGGGGAGCTGTTTTTT | TRBV15 | . | . | TRBJ2-2
CASSQEGQGRSDTQYF | TGTGCCAGCAGCCAAGAAGGGCAGGGGAGGTCAGATACGCAGTATTTT | TRBV4-2 | . | . | TRBJ2-3
CASSQEVQETQYF | TGCGCCAGCAGCCAAGAAGTTCAGGAGACCCAGTACTTC | TRBV4-3 | . | . | TRBJ2-5
CASSTDRDEWETQYF | TGTGCCAGCTCAACTGACAGAGACGAGTGGGAGACCCAGTACTTC | TRBV18 | . | few | TRBJ2-5
CASSFSTGTGYTF | TGTGCCAGCAGTTTCTCGACAGGGACTGGCTACACCTTC | TRBV28 | TRBD1 | . | TRBJ1-2
CATSKVATAAENTQYF | TGTGCCACCAGCAAGGTCGCGACAGCCGCTGAAAATACGCAGTATTTT | TRBV15 | . | . | TRBJ2-3
CASSAGAGNQPQHF | TGTGCCAGCAGTGCAGGGGCAGGCAATCAGCCCCAGCATTTT | TRBV6-2/TRBV6-3 | . | large | TRBJ1-5
CASSPQDGTGELFF | TGCGCCAGCAGCCCCCAGGACGGGACCGGGGAGCTGTTTTTT | TRBV4-1 | . | . | TRBJ2-2
CASSREWNEQFF | TGTGCCAGCAGCCGCGAGTGGAATGAGCAGTTCTTC | TRBV7-2 | . | few | TRBJ2-1